A single sample is the source of the 18 T cell receptor beta chains below, sequenced in a study of blood T cell repertoires in COVID-19. The protocol was immunoSEQ multiplex PCR, while the TCRdb copy is restricted to in-frame clones and leaves out a portion. The table lists roughly 20,000 clones, more than 85% of them singletons, with 5.5% to 6% in the top ten. Sequenced input: peripheral blood. The receptor set was obtained from a human donor in a cohort sampled during active COVID-19.

The rearrangement joins TRBV5-5 to TRBJ2-2; 9 bases are a match to TRBD2. The CDR3 contains 17 residues. Germline values: CDR1 SGHKS, CDR2 YYEKEE (reference sequence). V dropped 4 bases and J dropped 5; count of bases not matched to a gene: 12. The CDR3 reads CASSPERVAGVTGELFF. CDR3 coding DNA: TGTGCCAGCAGCCCCGAACGGGTAGCGGGAGTAACCGGGGAGCTGTTTTTT.

The count of this clone is one. The rearrangement uses TRBV29-1 and TRBJ1-5; maybe TRBD1 (5 bases). Trimming pared 6 bases from V and 11 bases from J, leaving 14 bases between. CDR1 is SQVTM, CDR2 ANQGSEA, per germline. This CDR3 is built from 11 residues. In DNA, the CDR3 is TGCAGCGTCCCAGTCGGGGGGGCCCAGCATTTT. This translates into CSVPVGGAQHF. The whole variable domain, remainder taken from reference TRBV29-1 and TRBJ1-5, is SAVISQKPSRDICQRGTSLTIQCQVDSQVTMMFWYRQQPGQSLTLIATANQGSEATYESGFVIDKFPISRPNLTFSTLTVSNMSPEDSSIYLCSVPVGGAQHFGDGTRLSIL.

The chain has TRBV30 and TRBJ1-3; D is undetermined. There are 15 residues in the CDR3. Trimming shortened V by 1 base and J by 3 bases, and 13 bases separated the two germline ends. Germline V gene data show CDR1 as GTSNPN and CDR2 as SVGIG (reference sequence). CDR3 protein: CAWSAGVSFGNTIYF. As DNA, the CDR3 is TGTGCCTGGAGTGCCGGGGTTTCCTTTGGAAACACCATATATTTT.

The chain joins TRBV11-2 to TRBJ2-1; 8 positions agree with TRBD2. Germline loops: CDR1 SGHAT, CDR2 FQNNGV. This CDR3 is 17 amino acids long. Losses at the gene ends were 1 base for V and 6 bases for J; bases not matched to a gene: 11. The CDR3 sequence: CASSLGRWTSRTNEQFF. The DNA of the CDR3 is TGTGCCAGCAGCTTAGGCCGATGGACTAGCCGGACCAATGAGCAGTTCTTC.

This sequence joins TRBV5-1 and TRBJ1-3; maybe TRBD1 (5 bases). The CDR3 consists of 16 residues. Per germline, CDR1 SGHRS and CDR2 YFSETQ. V lost 1 base to trimming and J lost 0 bases, with 11 bases between them. CDR3 nucleotides: TGCGCCAGCAGCTTGCAGGGCCTAAGCTCTGGAAACACCATATATTTT. Encoded protein: CASSLQGLSSGNTIYF. Combining the CDR3 with reference TRBV5-1 and TRBJ1-3 gives the whole variable domain KAGVTQTPRYLIKTRGQQVTLSCSPISGHRSVSWYQQTPGQGLQFLFEYFSETQRNKGNFPGRFSGRQFSNSRSEMNVSTLELGDSALYLCASSLQGLSSGNTIYFGEGSWLTVV.

This rearrangement joins TRBV4-3 to TRBJ2-7; 8 positions agree with TRBD2. The germline V gene encodes CDR1 LGHNA and CDR2 YSLEER. The CDR3 has 18 residues. V lost 1 base to trimming and J lost 4 bases; unmatched junction nucleotides: 15. CDR3 amino acids: CASSQGVSGISGSYEQYF. CDR3 DNA: TGCGCCAGCAGCCAAGGGGTTAGCGGGATATCGGGCTCTTACGAGCAGTACTTC.

V usage is TRBV4-2 and J usage is TRBJ1-1; a weak D match, TRBD1 (5 bases). V was cut by 3 bases and J by 6 bases, with 17 bases left in between. The CDR3 has 15 residues. CDR1 is LGHNA, CDR2 YNFKEQ, per germline. CDR3 coding DNA: TGTGCCAGCAGCCAGGAGGGACGGAGGATCGCTGAAGCTTTCTTT. This sequence encodes CASSQEGRRIAEAFF.

The V gene is TRBV13, the J gene TRBJ2-1; D may be TRBD2 (7 bases). This CDR3 is 13 amino acids long. V gave up 8 bases and J gave up 6 bases, with 14 bases separating them. Germline V lookup: CDR1 PRHDT, CDR2 FYEKMQ (reference sequence). The CDR3 DNA follows: TGTGCCAGCGAGAGTAGGGGGGGCAATGAGCAGTTCTTC. This codes for CASESRGGNEQFF.

The CDR3 nucleotides are TGTGCCAGCAGTTCTGAGGACACCCTCTACGAGCAGTACTTC. Encoded protein: CASSSEDTLYEQYF. The rearrangement uses TRBV4-2 and TRBJ2-7, with D tentatively TRBD1 (5 bases). The germline gives CDR1 LGHNA, CDR2 YNFKEQ. With 6 bases removed from V and 3 bases from J, the gap between germline ends came to 15 bases. The CDR3 has 14 amino acids.

The chain joins TRBV20-1 to TRBJ2-5; weak D call: TRBD2 (6 bases). V lost 7 bases and J lost 5, with 11 bases in between. CDR3 length equals 11 residues. Germline assignment: CDR1 DFQATT and CDR2 SNEGSKA (reference sequence). CDR3 sequence: CSVEGGETQYF. The CDR3 region has the DNA TGCAGTGTGGAGGGCGGGGAGACCCAGTACTTC.

The chain links TRBV2 to TRBJ1-2, with a tentative D call TRBD1 (5 bases). V was cut by 5 bases and J by 2 bases, with 9 bases left in between. The CDR3 runs to 13 residues. Germline-derived CDR1 and CDR2 are SNHLY and FYNNEI. The CDR3 DNA sequence: TGTGCCAGCAGTTCAGACAGCAACTATGGCTACACCTTC. It specifies CASSSDSNYGYTF.

The genes are TRBV4-3 and TRBJ2-7, with a tentative D call TRBD2 (6 bases). The V and J ends lost 4 bases and 5 bases respectively, with 12 bases between them. Germline CDR1 reads LGHNA; CDR2 reads YSLEER. CDR3 size: 13 residues. For the CDR3, the DNA is TGCGCCAGCAGCCCACGCTCGGGGGACGAGCAGTACTTC. It translates to CASSPRSGDEQYF.

V and J are TRBV28 and TRBJ2-7; D unresolved. CDR3 size: 14 residues. Trimming cost V 1 base and J 13 bases, with 20 bases left between them. Germline CDR1 reads MDHEN; CDR2 reads SYDVKM. For the CDR3, the DNA is TGTGCCAGCAGTTTATTGGAGCCATTCGCCGAAGCTTACTTC. Amino acids: CASSLLEPFAEAYF.

V is TRBV5-4 and J is TRBJ2-3; possibly TRBD2 for D (6 bases). The CDR3 is 16 residues long. The germline V gene has CDR1 SGHNT and CDR2 YYREEE (reference sequence). Trimming took 4 bases from V and 4 from J, leaving 19 bases between them. CDR3 protein: CASSGTDGSGPDTQYF. DNA for the CDR3: TGTGCCAGCAGCGGGACTGACGGGAGCGGCCCAGATACGCAGTATTTT. The full variable domain, completed using reference TRBV5-4 and TRBJ2-3, is ETGVTQSPTHLIKTRGQQVTLRCSSQSGHNTVSWYQQALGQGPQFIFQYYREEENGRGNFPPRFSGLQFPNYSSELNVNALELDDSALYLCASSGTDGSGPDTQYFGPGTRLTVL.

This rearrangement joins TRBV3-1 (or the pseudogene TRBV3-2) to TRBJ2-7, with TRBD2 identical over 9 bases. The CDR3 consists of 18 residues. Germline CDR1 is LGHDT and CDR2 is YNNKEL (reference sequence). Trimming removed 0 bases from V and 2 bases from J; junction bases left unmatched: 11. CDR3 coding DNA: TGTGCCAGCAGCCAAGAGAGTCTAGCGGGGACCTATCCCTACGAGCAGTACTTC. Translation: CASSQESLAGTYPYEQYF.

CDR3 sequence (DNA): TGCGCCAGCAGCCAAGCTCCGGGTATTAACTATGGCTACACCTTC. This encodes CASSQAPGINYGYTF. The chain recombines TRBV4-3 with TRBJ1-2; D ambiguous. Between the trimmed V and J ends, which lost 1 base and 1 base, there was a span of 10 bases. The germline V gene has CDR1 LGHNA and CDR2 YSLEER. This CDR3 has 15 residues.

The chain uses TRBV9 and TRBJ2-1, with a possible D match to TRBD2 (5 bases). The CDR3 is 14 amino acids. The V end lost 5 bases, the J end lost 8 bases, and 17 bases lay between the germline ends. Germline values: CDR1 SGDLS, CDR2 YYNGEE. CDR3 nucleotide sequence: TGTGCCAGCAGTTCTCGGACTCAATTGGATGAGCAGTTCTTC. As protein: CASSSRTQLDEQFF.

J is TRBJ2-5 and V is TRBV23-1; 8 nucleotides agree with TRBD2. TRBV23-1 is identified as an open reading frame with a role that is uncertain. Trimming took 4 bases from V and 3 from J; bases not matched to a gene: 10. The CDR3 loop spans 16 amino acids. The CDR3 DNA reads as TGCGCCAGCAGTCGCGGGGGGCTTCGCCGTGAAGAGACCCAGTACTTC. Protein: CASSRGGLRREETQYF.